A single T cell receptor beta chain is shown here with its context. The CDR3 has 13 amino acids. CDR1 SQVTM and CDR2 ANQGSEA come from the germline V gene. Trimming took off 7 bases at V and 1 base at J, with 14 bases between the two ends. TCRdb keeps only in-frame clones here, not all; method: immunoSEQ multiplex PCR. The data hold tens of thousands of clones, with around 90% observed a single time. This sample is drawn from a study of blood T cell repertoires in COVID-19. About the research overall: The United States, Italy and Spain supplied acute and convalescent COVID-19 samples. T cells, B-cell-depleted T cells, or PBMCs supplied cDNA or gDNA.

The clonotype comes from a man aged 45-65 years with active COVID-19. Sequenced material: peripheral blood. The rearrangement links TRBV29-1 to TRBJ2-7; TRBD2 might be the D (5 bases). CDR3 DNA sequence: TGCAGCGCTTGTTTGACGGGATCCTACGAGCAGTACTTC. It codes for CSACLTGSYEQYF.